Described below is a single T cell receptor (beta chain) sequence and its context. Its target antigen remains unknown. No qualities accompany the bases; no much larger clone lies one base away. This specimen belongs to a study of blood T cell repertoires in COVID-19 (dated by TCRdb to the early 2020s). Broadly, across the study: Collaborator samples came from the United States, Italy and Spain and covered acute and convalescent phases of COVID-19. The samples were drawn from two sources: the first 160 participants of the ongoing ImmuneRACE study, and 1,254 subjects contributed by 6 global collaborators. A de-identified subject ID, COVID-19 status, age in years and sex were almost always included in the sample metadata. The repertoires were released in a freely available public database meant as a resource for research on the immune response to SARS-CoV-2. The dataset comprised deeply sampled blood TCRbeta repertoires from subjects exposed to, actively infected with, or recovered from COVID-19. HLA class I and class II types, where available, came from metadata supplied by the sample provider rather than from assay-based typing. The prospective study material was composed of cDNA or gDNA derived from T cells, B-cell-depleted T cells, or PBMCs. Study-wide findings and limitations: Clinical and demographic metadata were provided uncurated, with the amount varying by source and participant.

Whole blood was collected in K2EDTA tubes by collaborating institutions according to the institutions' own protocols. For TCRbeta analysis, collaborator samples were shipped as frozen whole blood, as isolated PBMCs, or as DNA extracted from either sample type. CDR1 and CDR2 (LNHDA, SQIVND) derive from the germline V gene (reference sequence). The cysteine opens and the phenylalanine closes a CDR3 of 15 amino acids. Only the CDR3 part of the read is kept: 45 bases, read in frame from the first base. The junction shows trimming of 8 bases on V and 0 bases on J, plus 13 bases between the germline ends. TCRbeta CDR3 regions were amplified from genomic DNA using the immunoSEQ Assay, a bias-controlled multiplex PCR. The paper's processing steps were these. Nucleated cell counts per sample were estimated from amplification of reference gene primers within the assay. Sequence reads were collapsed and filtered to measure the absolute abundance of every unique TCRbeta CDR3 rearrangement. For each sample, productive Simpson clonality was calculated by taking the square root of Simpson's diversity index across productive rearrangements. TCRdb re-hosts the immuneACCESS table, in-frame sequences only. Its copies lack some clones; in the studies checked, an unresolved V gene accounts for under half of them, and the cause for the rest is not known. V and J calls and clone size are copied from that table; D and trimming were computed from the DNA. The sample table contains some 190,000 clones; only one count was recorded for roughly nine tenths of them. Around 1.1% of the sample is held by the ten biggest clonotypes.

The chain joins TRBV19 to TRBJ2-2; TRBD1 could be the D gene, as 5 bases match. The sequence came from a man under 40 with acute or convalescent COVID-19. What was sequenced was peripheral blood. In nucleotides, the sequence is TGTGCCAGTCTAGACAGATTTACGAACACCGGGGAGCTGTTTTTT. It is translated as CASLDRFTNTGELFF. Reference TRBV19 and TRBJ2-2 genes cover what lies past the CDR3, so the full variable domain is DGGITQSPKYLFRKEGQNVTLSCEQNLNHDAMYWYRQDPGQGLRLIYYSQIVNDFQKGDIAEGYSVSREKKESFPLTVTSAQKNPTAFYLCASLDRFTNTGELFFGEGSRLTVL.